Listed below are T cell receptor beta chains from one sample, sequenced in a study of cytomegalovirus exposure and HLA in healthy donors. Libraries were prepared by immunoSEQ multiplex PCR; TCRdb keeps only in-frame clonotypes and omits some of them. Here the sample spans about 170,000 clones, around 80% being singletons. The sequencing sample was made of PBMCs. The receptor source for this set is a male donor in good health and CMV-seronegative. The CDR3 runs from the conserved cysteine through the conserved F or W. D genes are given only for firm matches. Where a row states a size, it is once, few, many or the class of an expanded clone; other rows omit it.

TRBV25-1,.,TRBJ1-6,TRBD1,CASSEYAGQGASPLHF,TGTGCCAGCAGTGAATACGCCGGACAGGGGGCCTCACCCCTCCACTTT
TRBV19,.,TRBJ2-5,.,CASSIDIQGTETQYF,TGTGCCAGTAGTATAGATATCCAGGGGACGGAGACCCAGTACTTC
TRBV7-9,.,TRBJ1-2,TRBD1,CASSLTGGQAMMGGYPF,TGTGCCAGCAGCCTAACCGGGGGACAGGCGATGATGGGTGGCTACCCCTTC
TRBV21-1,.,TRBJ2-1,.,CASSSRTSGTYNEQFF,TGTGCCAGCAGCAGTAGGACTAGCGGGACCTACAATGAGCAGTTCTTC
TRBV7-3,.,TRBJ2-2,.,CASSPTNTGELFF,TGTGCCAGCAGCCCTACGAACACCGGGGAGCTGTTTTTT
TRBV6-1,once,TRBJ1-4,.,CASSEAQGREKLFF,TGTGCCAGCAGTGAGGCGCAGGGGCGGGAAAAACTGTTTTTT
TRBV19,.,TRBJ2-5,TRBD2,CASSKQGLAGVETQYF,TGTGCCAGTAGTAAACAGGGACTAGCGGGAGTTGAGACCCAGTACTTC
TRBV13,.,TRBJ1-6,TRBD1,CASSMPGQARHYNSPLHF,TGTGCCAGCAGCATGCCGGGACAGGCTCGACATTATAATTCACCCCTCCACTTT
TRBV5-1,.,TRBJ2-3,TRBD2,CASSLGLAGSTDTQYF,TGCGCCAGCAGCTTGGGTCTAGCGGGCAGCACAGATACGCAGTATTTT
TRBV7-8,.,TRBJ2-2,TRBD1,CASSLARTGGTGELFF,TGTGCCAGCAGCTTAGCTCGGACAGGGGGCACCGGGGAGCTGTTTTTT
TRBV18,.,TRBJ2-1,.,CASSPLPNSYNEQFF,TGTGCCAGCTCACCACTTCCAAACTCCTACAATGAGCAGTTCTTC
TRBV25-1,few,TRBJ1-1,.,CASRGLKNTEAFF,TGTGCCAGCAGGGGGCTGAAGAACACTGAAGCTTTCTTT
TRBV7-9,.,TRBJ1-2,TRBD1,CASSLEGTGDGYTF,TGTGCCAGCAGCTTAGAAGGGACAGGGGATGGCTACACCTTC
TRBV27,.,TRBJ1-2,TRBD1,CASSFRPGTANYGYTF,TGTGCCAGCAGTTTCCGCCCCGGGACAGCCAACTATGGCTACACCTTC
TRBV4-1,.,TRBJ2-7,TRBD1,CASSFRDRDYEQYF,TGCGCCAGCAGCTTTCGGGACAGGGACTACGAGCAGTACTTC
TRBV4-3,.,TRBJ1-1,.,CASSQGTHGGTEAFF,TGCGCCAGCAGCCAAGGAACTCACGGGGGCACTGAAGCTTTCTTT
TRBV4-1,.,TRBJ2-5,TRBD2,CASSFRLAVQETQYF,TGCGCCAGCAGCTTCAGACTAGCGGTCCAAGAGACCCAGTACTTC
TRBV7-2,.,TRBJ2-5,.,CASSLVADSQETQYF,TGTGCCAGCAGCTTAGTCGCAGATTCTCAAGAGACCCAGTACTTC
TRBV5-8,.,TRBJ1-1,TRBD1,CASSWGQGMNTEAFF,TGTGCCAGCAGCTGGGGACAGGGAATGAACACTGAAGCTTTCTTT
TRBV10-3,few,TRBJ2-1,.,CATAGSSYNEQFF,TGTGCCACCGCCGGGAGCTCCTACAATGAGCAGTTCTTC
TRBV14,.,TRBJ2-3,.,CASSQGLPTDTQYF,TGTGCCAGCAGCCAAGGACTCCCCACAGATACGCAGTATTTT
TRBV23-1,.,TRBJ1-2,TRBD1,CASRRDRDYGYTF,TGCGCCAGCAGAAGGGACAGGGACTATGGCTACACCTTC
TRBV29-1,.,TRBJ2-5,TRBD2,CSVPGLAGGPQETQYF,TGCAGCGTCCCGGGACTAGCGGGGGGGCCCCAAGAGACCCAGTACTTC
TRBV4-1,.,TRBJ2-5,.,CASSQDPLPEETQYF,TGCGCCAGCAGCCAAGATCCCCTGCCGGAAGAGACCCAGTACTTC
TRBV28,.,TRBJ2-1,.,CASSGGRFRRDEQFF,TGTGCCAGCAGCGGGGGAAGGTTTCGTAGGGATGAGCAGTTCTTC
TRBV6-5,.,TRBJ2-5,.,CASSLLGPKETQYF,TGTGCCAGCAGTTTACTGGGGCCTAAAGAGACCCAGTACTTC
TRBV13,.,TRBJ2-7,.,CASSPTRGYEQYF,TGTGCCAGCAGCCCCACCCGGGGCTACGAGCAGTACTTC
TRBV15,.,TRBJ1-1,.,CATSREGGESNTEAFF,TGTGCCACCAGCCGAGAGGGAGGGGAGTCGAACACTGAAGCTTTCTTT
TRBV7-6,.,TRBJ1-5,.,CASSLFSGVEQPQHF,TGTGCCAGCAGCTTATTTTCAGGGGTTGAGCAGCCCCAGCATTTT